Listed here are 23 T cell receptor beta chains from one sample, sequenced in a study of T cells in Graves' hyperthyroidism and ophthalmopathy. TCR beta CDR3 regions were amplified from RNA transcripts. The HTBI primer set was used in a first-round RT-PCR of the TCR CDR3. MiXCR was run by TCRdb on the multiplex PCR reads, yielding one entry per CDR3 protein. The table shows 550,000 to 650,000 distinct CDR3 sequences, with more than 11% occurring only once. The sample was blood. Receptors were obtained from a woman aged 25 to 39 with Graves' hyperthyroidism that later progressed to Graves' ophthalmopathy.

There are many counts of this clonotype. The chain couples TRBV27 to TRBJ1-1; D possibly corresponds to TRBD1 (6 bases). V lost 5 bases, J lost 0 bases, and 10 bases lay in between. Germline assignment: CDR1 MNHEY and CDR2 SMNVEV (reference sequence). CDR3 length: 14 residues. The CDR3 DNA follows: TGTGCCAGCAGTCCCGGGGGCATGAACACTGAAGCTTTCTTT. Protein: CASSPGGMNTEAFF.

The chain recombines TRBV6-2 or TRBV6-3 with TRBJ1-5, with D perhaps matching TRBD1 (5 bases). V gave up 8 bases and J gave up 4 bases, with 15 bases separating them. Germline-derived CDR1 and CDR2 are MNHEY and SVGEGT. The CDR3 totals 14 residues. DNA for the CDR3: TGTGCCAGCCGAACCGGGACCGAGAATCAGCCCCAGCATTTT. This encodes CASRTGTENQPQHF.

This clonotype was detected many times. CDR3 loop: CAWSRATEAFF. The CDR3, as DNA: TGTGCCTGGTCGAGGGCCACTGAAGCTTTCTTT. The chain is built from TRBV30 and TRBJ1-1, with D unclear. The CDR3 runs 11 residues. CDR1 is GTSNPN and CDR2 is SVGIG in the germline V gene (reference sequence). The ends were cut back, 5 bases at V and 4 bases at J, with 8 bases in the middle.

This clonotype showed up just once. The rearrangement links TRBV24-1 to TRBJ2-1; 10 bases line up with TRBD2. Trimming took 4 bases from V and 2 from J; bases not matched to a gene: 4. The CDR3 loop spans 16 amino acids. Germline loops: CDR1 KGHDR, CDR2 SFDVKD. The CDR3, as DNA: TGTGCCACCAGTGAGGCTAGCGGGAGTGCCTACAATGAGCAGTTCTTC. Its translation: CATSEASGSAYNEQFF.

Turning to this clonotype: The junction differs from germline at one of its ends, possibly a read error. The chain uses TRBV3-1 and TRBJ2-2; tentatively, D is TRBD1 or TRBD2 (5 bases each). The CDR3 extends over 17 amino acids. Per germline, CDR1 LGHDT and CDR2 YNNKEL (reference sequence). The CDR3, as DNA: TGTGCCAGCAGCCAAGGAACCGGGACGGGGAACCCCGGGGAGCTGTTTTTT. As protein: CASSQGTGTGNPGELFF.

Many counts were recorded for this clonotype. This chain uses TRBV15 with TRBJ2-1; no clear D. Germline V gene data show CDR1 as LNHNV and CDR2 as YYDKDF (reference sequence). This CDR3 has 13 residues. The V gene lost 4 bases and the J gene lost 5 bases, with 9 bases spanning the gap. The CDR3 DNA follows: TGTGCCACCAGCATACCCCAGGACAATGAGCAGTTCTTC. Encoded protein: CATSIPQDNEQFF.

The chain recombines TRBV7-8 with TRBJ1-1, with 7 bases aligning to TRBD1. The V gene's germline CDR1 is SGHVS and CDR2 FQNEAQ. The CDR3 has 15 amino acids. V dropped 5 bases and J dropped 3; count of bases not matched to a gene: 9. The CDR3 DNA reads TGTGCCAGCAGCCCCCCAGGGGGGACGCACACTGAAGCTTTCTTT. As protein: CASSPPGGTHTEAFF.

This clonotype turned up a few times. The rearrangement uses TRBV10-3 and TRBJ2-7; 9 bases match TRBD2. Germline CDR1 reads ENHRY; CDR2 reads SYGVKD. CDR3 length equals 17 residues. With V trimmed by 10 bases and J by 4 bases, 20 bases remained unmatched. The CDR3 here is CATSASSGNKVRYEQYF. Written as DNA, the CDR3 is TGTGCCACCTCCGCGTCTAGCGGGAATAAAGTGCGGTACGAGCAGTACTTC.

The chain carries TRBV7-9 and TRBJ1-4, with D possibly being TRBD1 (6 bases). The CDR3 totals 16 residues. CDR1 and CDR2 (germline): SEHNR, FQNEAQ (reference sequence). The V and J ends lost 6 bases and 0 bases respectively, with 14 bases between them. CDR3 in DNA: TGTGCCAGCAGTCCACTGGGACACTCAACTAATGAAAAACTGTTTTTT. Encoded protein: CASSPLGHSTNEKLFF.

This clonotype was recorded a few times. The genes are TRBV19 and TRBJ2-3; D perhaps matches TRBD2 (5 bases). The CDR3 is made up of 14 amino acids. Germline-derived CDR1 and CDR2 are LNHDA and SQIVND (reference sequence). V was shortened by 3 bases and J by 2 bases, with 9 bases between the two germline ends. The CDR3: CASSIEGPTDTQYF. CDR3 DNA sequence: TGTGCCAGTAGTATTGAGGGTCCCACAGATACGCAGTATTTT.

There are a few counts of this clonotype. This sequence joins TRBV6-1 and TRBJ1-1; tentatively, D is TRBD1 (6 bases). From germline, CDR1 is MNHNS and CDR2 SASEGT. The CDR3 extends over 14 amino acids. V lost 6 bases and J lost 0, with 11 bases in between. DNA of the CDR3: TGTGCCAGCAGCCGCGGGACACTGAACACTGAAGCTTTCTTT. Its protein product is CASSRGTLNTEAFF.

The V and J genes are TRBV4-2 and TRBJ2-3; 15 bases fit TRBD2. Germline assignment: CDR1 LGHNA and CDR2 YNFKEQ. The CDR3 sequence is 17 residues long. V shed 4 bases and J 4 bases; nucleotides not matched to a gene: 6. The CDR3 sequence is CASSPGLAGGPSDTQYF. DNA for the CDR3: TGTGCCAGCAGCCCTGGACTAGCGGGAGGGCCTTCAGATACGCAGTATTTT.

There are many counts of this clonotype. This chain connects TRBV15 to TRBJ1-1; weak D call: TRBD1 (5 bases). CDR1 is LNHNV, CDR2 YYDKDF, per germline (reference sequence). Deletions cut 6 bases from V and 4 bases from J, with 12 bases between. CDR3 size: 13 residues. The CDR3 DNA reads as TGTGCCACCAGTGTCCAGGGAATCACTGAAGCTTTCTTT. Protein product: CATSVQGITEAFF.

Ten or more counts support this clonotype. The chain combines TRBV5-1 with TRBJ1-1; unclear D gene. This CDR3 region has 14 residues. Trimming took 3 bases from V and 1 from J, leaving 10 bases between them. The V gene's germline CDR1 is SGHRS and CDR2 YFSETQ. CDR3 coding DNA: TGCGCCAGCAGCTCTGAGTGGGGGAACACTGAAGCTTTCTTT. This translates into CASSSEWGNTEAFF.

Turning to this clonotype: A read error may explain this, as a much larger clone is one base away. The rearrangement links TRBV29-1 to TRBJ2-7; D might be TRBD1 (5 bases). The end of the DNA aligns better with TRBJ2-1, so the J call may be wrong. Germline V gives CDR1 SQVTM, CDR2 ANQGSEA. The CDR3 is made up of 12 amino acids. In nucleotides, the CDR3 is TGCAGCGTTGATGAAGCAGGGTACGAGCAGTTCTTC. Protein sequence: CSVDEAGYEQFF.

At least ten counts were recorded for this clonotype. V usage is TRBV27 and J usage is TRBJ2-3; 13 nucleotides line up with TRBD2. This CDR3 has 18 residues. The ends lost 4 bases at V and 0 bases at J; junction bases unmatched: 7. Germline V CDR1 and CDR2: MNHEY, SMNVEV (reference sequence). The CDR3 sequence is CASSSWTSGSRSTDTQYF. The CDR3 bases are TGTGCCAGCAGTTCCTGGACTAGCGGGAGTCGAAGCACAGATACGCAGTATTTT.

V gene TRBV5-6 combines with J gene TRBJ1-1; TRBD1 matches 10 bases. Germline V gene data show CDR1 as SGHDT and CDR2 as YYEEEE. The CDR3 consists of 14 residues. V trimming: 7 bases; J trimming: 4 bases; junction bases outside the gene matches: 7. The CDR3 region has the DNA TGTGCCAGCGGGCCGGACAGGGGGTCCACTGAAGCTTTCTTT. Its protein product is CASGPDRGSTEAFF.

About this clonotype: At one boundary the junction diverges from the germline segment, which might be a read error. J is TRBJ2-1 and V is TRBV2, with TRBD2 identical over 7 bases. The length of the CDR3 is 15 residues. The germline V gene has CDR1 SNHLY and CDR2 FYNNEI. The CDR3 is CATSDSGLPRDEQFF. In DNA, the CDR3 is TGTGCCACCAGTGATAGCGGGTTACCGAGGGATGAGCAGTTCTTC.

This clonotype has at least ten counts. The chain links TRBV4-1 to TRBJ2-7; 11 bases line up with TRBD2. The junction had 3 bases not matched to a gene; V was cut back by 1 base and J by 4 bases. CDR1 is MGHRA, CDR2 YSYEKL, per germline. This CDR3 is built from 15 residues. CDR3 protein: CASSQVAGGRYEQYF. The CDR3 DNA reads TGCGCCAGCAGCCAAGTAGCGGGAGGGCGATACGAGCAGTACTTC.

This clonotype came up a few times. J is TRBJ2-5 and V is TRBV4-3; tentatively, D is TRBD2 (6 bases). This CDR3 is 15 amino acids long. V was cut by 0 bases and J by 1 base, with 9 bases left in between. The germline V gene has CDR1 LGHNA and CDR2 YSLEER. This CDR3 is CASSQDAGSQETQYF. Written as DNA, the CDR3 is TGCGCCAGCAGCCAAGATGCGGGGTCCCAAGAGACCCAGTACTTC.

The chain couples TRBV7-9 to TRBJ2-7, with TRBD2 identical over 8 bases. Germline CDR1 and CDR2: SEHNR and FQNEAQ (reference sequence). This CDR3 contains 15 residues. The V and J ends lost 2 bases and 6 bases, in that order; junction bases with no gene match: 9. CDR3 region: CASSLTGTRGLEQYF. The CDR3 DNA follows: TGTGCCAGCAGCTTAACAGGGACTAGAGGTCTCGAGCAGTACTTC.

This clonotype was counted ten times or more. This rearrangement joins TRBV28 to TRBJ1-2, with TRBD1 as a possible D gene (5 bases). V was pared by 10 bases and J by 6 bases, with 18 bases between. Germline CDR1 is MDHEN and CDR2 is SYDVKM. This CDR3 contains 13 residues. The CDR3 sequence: CAIRVYADHGYTF. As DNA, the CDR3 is TGTGCCATCAGGGTCTACGCAGACCATGGCTACACCTTC.

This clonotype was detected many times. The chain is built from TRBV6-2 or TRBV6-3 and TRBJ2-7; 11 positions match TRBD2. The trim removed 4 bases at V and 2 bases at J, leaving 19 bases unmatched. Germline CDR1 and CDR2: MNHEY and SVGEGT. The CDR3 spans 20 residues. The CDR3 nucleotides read TGTGCCAGCAGTTGGACCCCCACACCCTCTAGCGGGAGGACAACCTACGAGCAGTACTTC. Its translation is CASSWTPTPSSGRTTYEQYF.